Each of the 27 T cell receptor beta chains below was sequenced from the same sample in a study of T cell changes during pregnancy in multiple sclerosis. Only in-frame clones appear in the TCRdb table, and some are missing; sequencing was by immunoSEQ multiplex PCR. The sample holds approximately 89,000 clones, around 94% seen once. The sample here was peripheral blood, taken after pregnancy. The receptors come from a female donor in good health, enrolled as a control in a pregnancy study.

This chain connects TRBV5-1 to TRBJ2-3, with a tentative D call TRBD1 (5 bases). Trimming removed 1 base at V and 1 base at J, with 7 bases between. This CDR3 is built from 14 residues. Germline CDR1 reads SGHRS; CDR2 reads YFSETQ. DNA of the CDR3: TGCGCCAGCAGCTTGTTCAGGGGCACAGATACGCAGTATTTT. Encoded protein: CASSLFRGTDTQYF. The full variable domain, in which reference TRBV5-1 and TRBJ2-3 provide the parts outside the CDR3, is KAGVTQTPRYLIKTRGQQVTLSCSPISGHRSVSWYQQTPGQGLQFLFEYFSETQRNKGNFPGRFSGRQFSNSRSEMNVSTLELGDSALYLCASSLFRGTDTQYFGPGTRLTVL.

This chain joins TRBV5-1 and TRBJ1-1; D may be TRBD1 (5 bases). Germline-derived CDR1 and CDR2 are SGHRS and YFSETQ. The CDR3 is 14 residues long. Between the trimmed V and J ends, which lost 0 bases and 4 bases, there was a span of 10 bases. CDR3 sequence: CASSLAGRATEAFF. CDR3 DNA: TGCGCCAGCAGCTTGGCCGGCAGGGCCACTGAAGCTTTCTTT. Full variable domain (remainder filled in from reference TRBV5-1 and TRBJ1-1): KAGVTQTPRYLIKTRGQQVTLSCSPISGHRSVSWYQQTPGQGLQFLFEYFSETQRNKGNFPGRFSGRQFSNSRSEMNVSTLELGDSALYLCASSLAGRATEAFFGQGTRLTVV.

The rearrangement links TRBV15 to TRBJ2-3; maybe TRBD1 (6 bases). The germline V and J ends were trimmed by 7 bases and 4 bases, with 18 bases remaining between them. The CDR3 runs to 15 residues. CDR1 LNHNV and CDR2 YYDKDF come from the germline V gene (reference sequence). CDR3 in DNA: TGTGCCACCACGGACCCGACAGGAACTGCAGATACGCAGTATTTT. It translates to CATTDPTGTADTQYF.

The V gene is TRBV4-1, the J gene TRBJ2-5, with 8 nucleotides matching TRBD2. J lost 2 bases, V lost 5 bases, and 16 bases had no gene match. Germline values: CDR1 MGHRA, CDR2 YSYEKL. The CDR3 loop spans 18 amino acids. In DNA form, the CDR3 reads TGCGCCAGCAGCTTCCGACTAGCGCCCCACGGTTTGCAAGAGACCCAGTACTTC. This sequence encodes CASSFRLAPHGLQETQYF.

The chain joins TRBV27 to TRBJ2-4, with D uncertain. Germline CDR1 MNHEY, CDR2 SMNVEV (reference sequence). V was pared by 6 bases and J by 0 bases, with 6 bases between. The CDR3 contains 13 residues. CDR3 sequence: CASSPVAKNIQYF. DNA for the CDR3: TGTGCCAGCAGCCCCGTAGCCAAAAACATTCAGTACTTC.

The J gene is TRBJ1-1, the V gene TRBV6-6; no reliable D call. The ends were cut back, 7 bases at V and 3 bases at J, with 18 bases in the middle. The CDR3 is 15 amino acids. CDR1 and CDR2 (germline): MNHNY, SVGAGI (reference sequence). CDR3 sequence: CASTGLDGKDTEAFF. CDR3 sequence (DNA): TGTGCCAGCACCGGGTTGGACGGGAAGGACACTGAAGCTTTCTTT.

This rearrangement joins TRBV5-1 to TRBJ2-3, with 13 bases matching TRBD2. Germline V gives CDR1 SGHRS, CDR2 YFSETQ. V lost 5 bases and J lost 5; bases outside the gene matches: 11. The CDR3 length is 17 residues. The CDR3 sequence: CASRNGLAGARGDTQYF. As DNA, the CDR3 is TGCGCCAGCAGGAATGGACTAGCGGGAGCTCGGGGAGATACGCAGTATTTT.

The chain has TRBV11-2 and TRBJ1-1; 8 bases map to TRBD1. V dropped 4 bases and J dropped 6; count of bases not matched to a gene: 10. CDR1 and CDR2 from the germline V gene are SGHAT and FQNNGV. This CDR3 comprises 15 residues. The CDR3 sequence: CASSYPWDRFSEAFF. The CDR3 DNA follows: TGTGCCAGCAGCTACCCTTGGGACAGGTTCTCTGAAGCTTTCTTT.

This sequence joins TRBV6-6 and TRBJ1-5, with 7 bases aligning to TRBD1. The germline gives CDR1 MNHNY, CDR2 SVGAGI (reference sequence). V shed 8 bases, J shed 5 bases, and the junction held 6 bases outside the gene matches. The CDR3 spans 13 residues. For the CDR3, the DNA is TGTGCCAGCTCACAGGGGAAAGATCAGCCCCAGCATTTT. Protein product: CASSQGKDQPQHF.

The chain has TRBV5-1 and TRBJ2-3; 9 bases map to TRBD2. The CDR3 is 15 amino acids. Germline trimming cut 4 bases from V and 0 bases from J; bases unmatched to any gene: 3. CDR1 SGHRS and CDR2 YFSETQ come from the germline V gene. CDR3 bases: TGCGCCAGCAGCCTAGGACTAGCGAGCACAGATACGCAGTATTTT. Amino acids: CASSLGLASTDTQYF.

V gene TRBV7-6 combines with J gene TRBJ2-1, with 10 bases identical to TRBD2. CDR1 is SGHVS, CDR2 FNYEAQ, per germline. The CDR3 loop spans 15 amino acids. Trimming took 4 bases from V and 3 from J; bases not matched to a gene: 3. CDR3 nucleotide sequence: TGTGCCAGCAGCTCCGGACTAGCGGACTACAATGAGCAGTTCTTC. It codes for CASSSGLADYNEQFF.

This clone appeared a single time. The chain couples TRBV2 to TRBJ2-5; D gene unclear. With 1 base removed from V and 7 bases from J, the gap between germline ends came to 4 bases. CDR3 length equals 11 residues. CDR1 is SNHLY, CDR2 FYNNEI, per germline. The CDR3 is CASSEGGTQYF. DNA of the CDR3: TGTGCCAGCAGTGAAGGAGGGACCCAGTACTTC.

The CDR3 reads CASSDPTGGDTEAFF. CDR3 coding DNA: TGTGCCAGCAGTGACCCAACAGGGGGAGACACTGAAGCTTTCTTT. The genes are TRBV25-1 and TRBJ1-1; 8 bases line up with TRBD1. V shed 3 bases and J 3 bases; nucleotides not matched to a gene: 6. The CDR3 loop spans 15 amino acids. Germline CDR1 MGHDK, CDR2 SYGVNS.

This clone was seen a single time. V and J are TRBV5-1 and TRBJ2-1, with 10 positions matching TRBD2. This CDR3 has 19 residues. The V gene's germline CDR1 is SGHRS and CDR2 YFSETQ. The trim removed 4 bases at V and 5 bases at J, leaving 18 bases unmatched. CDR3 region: CASSPGLASLSSINNEQFF. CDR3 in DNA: TGCGCCAGCAGCCCGGGACTAGCGAGCCTCTCCTCCATCAACAATGAGCAGTTCTTC.

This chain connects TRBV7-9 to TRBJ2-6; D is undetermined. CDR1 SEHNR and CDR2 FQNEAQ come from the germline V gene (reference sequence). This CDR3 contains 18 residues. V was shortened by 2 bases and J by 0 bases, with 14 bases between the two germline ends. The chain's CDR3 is CASSLPRGSDSGANVLTF. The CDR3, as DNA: TGTGCCAGCAGCTTACCCCGAGGATCCGACTCTGGGGCCAACGTCCTGACTTTC.

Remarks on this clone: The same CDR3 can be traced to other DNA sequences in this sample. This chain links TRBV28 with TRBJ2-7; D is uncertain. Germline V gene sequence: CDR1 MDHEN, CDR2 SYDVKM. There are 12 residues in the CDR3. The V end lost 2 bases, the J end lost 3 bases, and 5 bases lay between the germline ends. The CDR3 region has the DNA TGTGCCAGCAGTTTAGGCGGCTACGAGCAGTACTTC. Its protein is CASSLGGYEQYF.

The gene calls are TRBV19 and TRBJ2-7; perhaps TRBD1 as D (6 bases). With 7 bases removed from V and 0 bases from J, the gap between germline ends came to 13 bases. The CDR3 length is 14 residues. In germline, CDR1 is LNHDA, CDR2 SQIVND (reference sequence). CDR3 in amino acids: CASTPQGNSYEQYF. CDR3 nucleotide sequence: TGTGCCAGTACCCCCCAGGGGAACTCCTACGAGCAGTACTTC.

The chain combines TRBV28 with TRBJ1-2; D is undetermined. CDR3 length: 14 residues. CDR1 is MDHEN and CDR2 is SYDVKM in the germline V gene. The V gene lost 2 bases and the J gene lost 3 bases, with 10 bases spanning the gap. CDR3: CASSLSPRDYGYTF. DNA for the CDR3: TGTGCCAGCAGTTTAAGCCCGCGGGACTATGGCTACACCTTC.

CDR3 loop: CASRIYRPHQETQYF. CDR3 bases: TGTGCCAGCAGGATTTACAGGCCTCACCAAGAGACCCAGTACTTC. The J gene is TRBJ2-5, the V gene TRBV6-1; maybe TRBD1 (5 bases). Between the trimmed V and J ends, which lost 6 bases and 0 bases, there was a span of 14 bases. The length of the CDR3 is 15 residues. Germline V lookup: CDR1 MNHNS, CDR2 SASEGT.

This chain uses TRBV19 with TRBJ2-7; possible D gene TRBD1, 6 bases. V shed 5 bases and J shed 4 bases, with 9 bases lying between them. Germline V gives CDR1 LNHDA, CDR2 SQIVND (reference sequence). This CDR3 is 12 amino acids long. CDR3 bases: TGTGCCAGTAGTCAACAGGGTTACGAGCAGTACTTC. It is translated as CASSQQGYEQYF.

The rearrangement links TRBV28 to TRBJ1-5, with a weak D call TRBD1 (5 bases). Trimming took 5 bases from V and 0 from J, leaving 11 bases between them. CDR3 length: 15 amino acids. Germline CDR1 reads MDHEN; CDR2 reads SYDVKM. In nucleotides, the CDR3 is TGTGCCAGCAGTCCAGGAGGGGATAGCAATCAGCCCCAGCATTTT. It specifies CASSPGGDSNQPQHF.

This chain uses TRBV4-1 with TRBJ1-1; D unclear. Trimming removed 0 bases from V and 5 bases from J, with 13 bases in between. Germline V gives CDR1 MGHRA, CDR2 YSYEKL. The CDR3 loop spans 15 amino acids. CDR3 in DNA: TGCGCCAGCAGCCAAGAACGCCGATCGGAGACTGAAGCTTTCTTT. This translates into CASSQERRSETEAFF.

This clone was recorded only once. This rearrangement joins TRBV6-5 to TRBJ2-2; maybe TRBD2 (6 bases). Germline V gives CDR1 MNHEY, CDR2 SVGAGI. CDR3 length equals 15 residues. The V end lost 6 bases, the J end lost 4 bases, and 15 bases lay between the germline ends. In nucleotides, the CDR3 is TGTGCCAGCAGACTCCGGGACTTACCCACCGGGGAGCTGTTTTTT. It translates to CASRLRDLPTGELFF.

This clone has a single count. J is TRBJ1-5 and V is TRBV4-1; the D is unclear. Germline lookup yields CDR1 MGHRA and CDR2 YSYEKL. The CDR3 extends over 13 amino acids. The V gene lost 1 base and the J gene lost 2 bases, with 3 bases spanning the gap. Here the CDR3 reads CASSQGRNQPQHF. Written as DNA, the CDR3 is TGCGCCAGCAGCCAAGGGCGCAATCAGCCCCAGCATTTT.

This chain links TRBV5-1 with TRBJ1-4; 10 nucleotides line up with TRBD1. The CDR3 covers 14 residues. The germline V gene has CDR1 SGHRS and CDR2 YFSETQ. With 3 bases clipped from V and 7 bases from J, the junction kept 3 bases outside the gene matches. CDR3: CASSSTGGGEKLFF. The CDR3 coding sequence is TGCGCCAGCAGCTCGACAGGGGGCGGTGAAAAACTGTTTTTT. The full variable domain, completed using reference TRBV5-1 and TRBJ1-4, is KAGVTQTPRYLIKTRGQQVTLSCSPISGHRSVSWYQQTPGQGLQFLFEYFSETQRNKGNFPGRFSGRQFSNSRSEMNVSTLELGDSALYLCASSSTGGGEKLFFGSGTQLSVL.

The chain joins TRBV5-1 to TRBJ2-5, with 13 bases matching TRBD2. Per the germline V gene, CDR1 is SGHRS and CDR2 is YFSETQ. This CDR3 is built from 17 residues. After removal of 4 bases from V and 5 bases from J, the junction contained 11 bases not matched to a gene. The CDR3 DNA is TGCGCCAGCAGCCGACGCCCCGGGACTAGCGGGAAGGAGACCCAGTACTTC. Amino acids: CASSRRPGTSGKETQYF.

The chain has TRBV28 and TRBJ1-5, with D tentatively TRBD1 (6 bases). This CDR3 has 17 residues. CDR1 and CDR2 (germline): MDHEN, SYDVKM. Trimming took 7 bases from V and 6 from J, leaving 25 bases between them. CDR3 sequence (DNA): TGTGCCAGCACTTACCCACTAGGGGGAGACGCTTTTCAGCCCCAGCATTTT. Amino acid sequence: CASTYPLGGDAFQPQHF.